This T cell receptor (beta chain) was recorded in a study of monozygotic twins with inflammatory bowel disease. CDR1 is SQVTM and CDR2 is ANQGSEA in the germline V gene. The CDR3 is made up of 14 amino acids. TCRdb reprocessed the 5' RACE reads and reports one entry per CDR3 protein, with no DNA. The sample yields some 450,000 distinct CDR3 sequences, of which the top ten take up approximately 2.4%. Study-level findings and limits: Those with IBD had lower TCRbeta diversity (inverse Simpson) than their healthy co-twins did.

As for this clonotype: What it recognizes is unknown.

Source material: blood. The TCR comes from a human donor with ulcerative colitis or Crohn's disease, or a healthy co-twin of an affected twin (not recorded which). The chain combines TRBV29-1 with TRBJ2-2. This CDR3 is CSVEKGSNTGELFF.